The sequence of this T cell receptor (beta chain) was determined in a study of cytomegalovirus exposure and HLA in healthy donors. Whole-study results and caveats: Published work reported that the classifier diagnosed cytomegalovirus status with high specificity and sensitivity. The study flagged some 170 TCR beta chains as cytomegalovirus-associated. In an earlier analysis, about 87% or about 30%: the productive usage of most TCR beta V segments.

This clone was recorded a few times. Its specificity is unknown. At collection, donors were nominally healthy, but unrecorded immune exposures were probable. V shed 5 bases and J shed 4 bases, with 9 bases lying between them. The CDR3 totals 13 residues. Germline V gives CDR1 SGHRS, CDR2 YFSETQ. 60 Vbeta and 13 Jbeta primers were used in PCR. TCRdb keeps only in-frame clones here, not all; method: immunoSEQ multiplex PCR. The top ten clones hold 4% to 4.5% of a sample with under 150,000 clones, about 80% of them seen once. This TCR came from a woman between 40 and 50 years old in good health and CMV-seronegative. The sequencing input was PBMCs. V gene TRBV5-1 combines with J gene TRBJ1-4; no clear D. Here the CDR3 reads CASSSELNEKLFF. The CDR3 nucleotides read TGCGCCAGCAGTTCGGAGCTTAATGAAAAACTGTTTTTT. The complete variable domain, with remaining parts taken from reference TRBV5-1 and TRBJ1-4, reads KAGVTQTPRYLIKTRGQQVTLSCSPISGHRSVSWYQQTPGQGLQFLFEYFSETQRNKGNFPGRFSGRQFSNSRSEMNVSTLELGDSALYLCASSSELNEKLFFGSGTQLSVL.